Listed here are 15 T cell receptor beta chains from one sample, sequenced in a study of cytomegalovirus exposure and HLA in healthy donors. Both 60 Vbeta primers and 13 Jbeta primers went into the PCR. TCRdb's table, derived via immunoSEQ multiplex PCR, lists solely in-frame clones and lacks some. Among 85,000 to 100,000 clones listed, 65% to 80% were seen once. Sequencing was carried out using PBMCs. These receptors originate from a man aged 35 to 55 in good health and CMV-seropositive.

The rearrangement joins TRBV10-3 to TRBJ2-1; 7 nucleotides line up with TRBD2. Germline V gene data show CDR1 as ENHRY and CDR2 as SYGVKD. The CDR3 has 14 amino acids. Germline trimming cut 4 bases from V and 4 bases from J; bases unmatched to any gene: 4. The CDR3 here is CAISGGSRYNEQFF. CDR3 nucleotide sequence: TGTGCCATCAGTGGCGGGAGCCGATACAATGAGCAGTTCTTC.

This rearrangement joins TRBV27 to TRBJ1-5; D is possibly TRBD1 (5 bases). The germline gives CDR1 MNHEY, CDR2 SMNVEV (reference sequence). The CDR3 length is 15 residues. V was clipped by 2 bases and J by 2 bases, with 10 bases between them. The CDR3 DNA is TGTGCCAGCAGTTTACGGGGGGTCGGCAATCAGCCCCAGCATTTT. Amino acid sequence: CASSLRGVGNQPQHF.

The chain joins TRBV10-3 to TRBJ1-2; 7 bases fit TRBD1. The CDR3 is 13 residues long. Germline CDR1 and CDR2: ENHRY and SYGVKD. V lost 7 bases to trimming and J lost 7 bases; unmatched junction nucleotides: 9. CDR3 amino acids: CAITLDRQGGYTF. CDR3 DNA sequence: TGTGCCATCACCCTGGACAGGCAGGGTGGCTACACCTTC.

The chain is built from TRBV4-1 and TRBJ2-2, with D perhaps TRBD2 (7 bases). Trimming stripped 0 bases from V and 7 bases from J, with 15 bases between. CDR1 and CDR2 (germline): MGHRA, YSYEKL. The CDR3 loop spans 16 amino acids. The CDR3 here is CASSQEWAGARGELFF. CDR3 nucleotides: TGCGCCAGCAGCCAAGAGTGGGCGGGGGCCCGCGGGGAGCTGTTTTTT.

This clone turned up a few times. The V and J genes are TRBV7-6 and TRBJ2-5; possibly TRBD1 for D (5 bases). CDR1 is SGHVS and CDR2 is FNYEAQ in the germline V gene. Trimming left V 4 bases short and J 4 bases short, with 10 bases between. The length of the CDR3 is 13 residues. The CDR3 reads CASSSGLGETQYF. In DNA, the CDR3 is TGTGCCAGCAGCTCAGGGCTAGGAGAGACCCAGTACTTC.

CDR3 region: CASSDYYGYTF. The CDR3 region has the DNA TGTGCCAGCAGCGACTACTATGGCTACACCTTC. The rearrangement links TRBV5-6 to TRBJ1-2; no reliable D call. Germline V CDR1 and CDR2: SGHDT, YYEEEE. The length of the CDR3 is 11 residues. V was pared by 4 bases and J by 3 bases, with 4 bases between.

The CDR3 is CATSSTGGGGIQYF. CDR3 DNA sequence: TGTGCCACCAGCAGTACGGGAGGAGGAGGGATTCAGTACTTC. V and J are TRBV15 and TRBJ2-4, with 7 bases matching TRBD2. CDR1 is LNHNV and CDR2 is YYDKDF in the germline V gene (reference sequence). V gave up 3 bases and J gave up 10 bases; unmatched junction bases: 9. The CDR3 loop spans 14 amino acids.

The V gene is TRBV7-2, the J gene TRBJ2-7, with 8 bases identical to TRBD2. Germline CDR1 reads SGHTA; CDR2 reads FQGNSA. The CDR3 extends over 15 amino acids. V lost 5 bases and J lost 5; bases outside the gene matches: 11. In DNA, the CDR3 is TGTGCCAGCAGCCTTAGCGGGAAGGTAGTCCACGAGCAGTACTTC. It specifies CASSLSGKVVHEQYF. The complete variable domain, with remaining parts taken from reference TRBV7-2 and TRBJ2-7, reads GAGVSQSPSNKVTEKGKDVELRCDPISGHTALYWYRQSLGQGLEFLIYFQGNSAPDKSGLPSDRFSAERTGGSVSTLTIQRTQQEDSAVYLCASSLSGKVVHEQYFGPGTRLTVT.

The chain links TRBV18 to TRBJ2-2, with a possible D match to TRBD1 (6 bases). Trimming removed 3 bases at V and 5 bases at J, with 13 bases between. Germline loops: CDR1 KGHSH, CDR2 LQKENI. The CDR3 contains 15 residues. This chain's CDR3 is CASSPDRTATGELFF. The DNA of the CDR3 is TGTGCCAGCTCACCCGACAGGACAGCGACCGGGGAGCTGTTTTTT.

For this clone: Other DNA sequences in this specimen translate into the identical CDR3. The rearrangement links TRBV19 to TRBJ2-1, with no clear D. The CDR3 extends over 14 amino acids. The V gene lost 3 bases and the J gene lost 0 bases, with 6 bases spanning the gap. Germline assignment: CDR1 LNHDA and CDR2 SQIVND (reference sequence). CDR3 loop: CASSIPYSYNEQFF. CDR3 DNA sequence: TGTGCCAGTAGTATTCCTTACTCCTACAATGAGCAGTTCTTC.

This clone came up a few times. J is TRBJ1-2 and V is TRBV4-3; D might be TRBD1 (5 bases). CDR1 is LGHNA, CDR2 YSLEER, per germline. Trimming took off 0 bases at V and 6 bases at J, with 14 bases between the two ends. The length of the CDR3 is 15 residues. The CDR3 bases are TGCGCCAGCAGCCAAGATACCGCAGGGTACGATGGCTACACCTTC. It yields the protein CASSQDTAGYDGYTF.

V and J are TRBV9 and TRBJ2-7; TRBD1 matches 9 bases. Germline V gene data show CDR1 as SGDLS and CDR2 as YYNGEE. J gave up 4 bases and V 3 bases, and 5 bases lay outside the gene matches. This CDR3 region has 14 residues. CDR3 sequence: CASSDGQGRYEQYF. The CDR3 DNA reads TGTGCCAGCAGCGACGGACAGGGGCGGTACGAGCAGTACTTC.

This sequence joins TRBV4-3 and TRBJ1-4, with 8 positions matching TRBD1. The length of the CDR3 is 17 residues. Germline V lookup: CDR1 LGHNA, CDR2 YSLEER. Trimming at V came to 4 bases and at J to 5 bases, leaving 12 bases not matched to a gene. CDR3 nucleotides: TGCGCCAGCAGCCGAGACCCCGGGACAGGCAGCAATGAAAAACTGTTTTTT. Its protein product is CASSRDPGTGSNEKLFF.

The chain couples TRBV5-5 to TRBJ2-3; 7 nucleotides match TRBD1. V shed 1 base and J 2 bases; nucleotides not matched to a gene: 4. The CDR3 has 15 residues. CDR1 and CDR2 (germline): SGHKS, YYEKEE (reference sequence). Here the CDR3 reads CASSLRGQYTDTQYF. CDR3 DNA sequence: TGTGCCAGCAGCTTGAGGGGGCAGTACACAGATACGCAGTATTTT.

The chain joins TRBV28 to TRBJ2-3; 8 bases match TRBD2. Germline CDR1 MDHEN, CDR2 SYDVKM. V dropped 2 bases and J dropped 4; count of bases not matched to a gene: 8. There are 16 residues in the CDR3. The CDR3, as DNA: TGTGCCAGCAGTTTAGCCCTCTCGCGGGAGGCAGATACGCAGTATTTT. As protein: CASSLALSREADTQYF. The variable domain in full, with the rest retrieved from reference TRBV28 and TRBJ2-3, is DVKVTQSSRYLVKRTGEKVFLECVQDMDHENMFWYRQDPGLGLRLIYFSYDVKMKEKGDIPEGYSVSREKKERFSLILESASTNQTSMYLCASSLALSREADTQYFGPGTRLTVL.